These T cell receptor beta chains were read from a single sample in a study of PD-L1 blockade in urothelial cancer. TCRdb keeps only in-frame clones here, not all; method: immunoSEQ multiplex PCR. The sample carries 40,000 to 55,000 clones, roughly 91% recorded once. The sequences come from PBMCs, collected around atezolizumab (anti-PD-L1) treatment. These receptors were collected from a man between 60 and 75 years old with urothelial cancer. CDR3s leave out the opening cysteine and the closing phenylalanine or tryptophan. The D gene is left open where the match is weak. Clone size is not always given. Where it is, it says once, few, many or a class for expanded clones.

J: TRBJ2-5; D: TRBD2; V: TRBV11-2; size: .; CDR3: ASSLDDGGETQY
J: TRBJ2-5; D: TRBD2; V: TRBV11-2; size: .; CDR3: ASSPFSGGVFWTQY
J: TRBJ1-2; D: .; V: TRBV5-4; size: few; CDR3: ASRAGGPNYGYT
J: TRBJ1-4; D: TRBD1; V: TRBV6-6; size: .; CDR3: ASRQGTGYEKLF
J: TRBJ2-6; D: .; V: TRBV18; size: .; CDR3: ASSPVVNGVGANVLT
J: TRBJ1-5; D: .; V: TRBV19; size: .; CDR3: ASSIVSGPNQPQH
J: TRBJ1-1; D: .; V: TRBV27; size: .; CDR3: ASTPFLTVNTEAF
J: TRBJ2-1; D: .; V: TRBV7-8; size: .; CDR3: ASSLGLGLTYNEQF
J: TRBJ2-2; D: TRBD2; V: TRBV6-6; size: .; CDR3: ASRPTSGRDTGELF
J: TRBJ2-1; D: TRBD2; V: TRBV28; size: .; CDR3: ASSSLAGGRNEQF
J: TRBJ2-2; D: TRBD2; V: TRBV18; size: .; CDR3: ASSPPGLGGGELF
J: TRBJ1-2; D: TRBD1; V: TRBV10-3; size: once; CDR3: AISRQGFTYGYT
J: TRBJ2-7; D: TRBD1; V: TRBV7-2; size: .; CDR3: ASSHGTGSNYEQY
J: TRBJ2-3; D: .; V: TRBV19; size: .; CDR3: ASSIESRGFSSTDTQY
J: TRBJ2-3; D: .; V: TRBV5-4; size: once; CDR3: ASSLGVGTDTQY
J: TRBJ2-3; D: TRBD2; V: TRBV30; size: .; CDR3: AWSPGLAGSTDTQY
J: TRBJ1-3; D: .; V: TRBV6-1; size: .; CDR3: ASWTVSGNTIY
J: TRBJ2-1; D: .; V: TRBV9; size: .; CDR3: ASSVATPSSYNEQF
J: TRBJ1-2; D: .; V: TRBV15; size: .; CDR3: ATSREAGGNYGYT
J: TRBJ1-2; D: .; V: TRBV28; size: .; CDR3: ASTRGGYDGYT
J: TRBJ1-1; D: .; V: TRBV2; size: .; CDR3: ASSPEPEAF
J: TRBJ1-2; D: TRBD1; V: TRBV18; size: .; CDR3: ASSPYGTGGDGYT
J: TRBJ2-5; D: TRBD2; V: TRBV2; size: .; CDR3: ASIGGGETQY
J: TRBJ2-2; D: .; V: TRBV7-9; size: .; CDR3: ASSSLPVTGELF
J: TRBJ1-2; D: TRBD1; V: TRBV6-5; size: once; CDR3: ASSLRGRQGASGYT
J: TRBJ1-1; D: TRBD1; V: TRBV7-8; size: .; CDR3: ASSLGPGGWNTEAF
J: TRBJ2-7; D: TRBD2; V: TRBV6-5; size: .; CDR3: ASSRLAGAYEQY
J: TRBJ2-7; D: TRBD1; V: TRBV6-5; size: .; CDR3: ASSSTGTGTYEQY
J: TRBJ1-1; D: TRBD1; V: TRBV18; size: few; CDR3: ASSVGQGNTEAF
J: TRBJ2-3; D: TRBD1; V: TRBV28; size: .; CDR3: ASITGGRLTDTQY
J: TRBJ2-2; D: TRBD2; V: TRBV11-2; size: few; CDR3: ASSLNSGGSNTGELF
J: TRBJ2-5; D: .; V: TRBV4-1; size: .; CDR3: ASSQEDPEGGETQY
J: TRBJ2-5; D: .; V: TRBV11-3; size: .; CDR3: ASSLDEGAGETQY
J: TRBJ2-1; D: TRBD2; V: TRBV10-3; size: once; CDR3: AGRGLADNEQF
J: TRBJ1-2; D: TRBD1; V: TRBV12-5; size: .; CDR3: ASGLGTGSNYGYT
J: TRBJ2-3; D: .; V: TRBV7-2; size: .; CDR3: ASSPSVLDTQY
J: TRBJ2-7; D: TRBD1; V: TRBV7-2; size: .; CDR3: ASSLGTGGYKSYEQY
J: TRBJ1-3; D: .; V: TRBV7-2; size: .; CDR3: ASSLGRSSSGNTIY
J: TRBJ1-1; D: .; V: TRBV6-5; size: .; CDR3: ASTQGQKAF
J: TRBJ1-4; D: .; V: TRBV5-4; size: .; CDR3: ASSLGGAENEKLF
J: TRBJ1-3; D: TRBD1; V: TRBV6-5; size: .; CDR3: ASGTAGNTIY
J: TRBJ1-2; D: TRBD1; V: TRBV5-1; size: .; CDR3: ASSRAGQGTDNT
J: TRBJ2-3; D: TRBD1; V: TRBV9; size: .; CDR3: ASSAFTGVGFADTQY
J: TRBJ2-2; D: .; V: TRBV7-7; size: .; CDR3: ASSPTRSGELF
J: TRBJ2-2; D: TRBD1; V: TRBV9; size: .; CDR3: ASSSETGGSGELF
J: TRBJ2-5; D: .; V: TRBV9; size: .; CDR3: ASSGGLRDLKTQY